The present entry profiles one T cell receptor beta chain with its context. The sample originates from a study of CD8 T cells in Susac syndrome. Random hexamers were used to reverse transcribe an amount of about 0.5 to 1 ug RNA. TCRdb re-analysed the immunoSEQ multiplex PCR reads in MiXCR, keeping a single row per CDR3 protein. The data hold about 240,000 distinct CDR3 sequences, with less than 96% observed a single time. Trimming stripped 5 bases from V and 7 bases from J, with 21 bases between. CDR3 length: 15 amino acids. Per germline, CDR1 LNHNV and CDR2 YYDKDF (reference sequence). The sample comprised CD4+ T cells from PBMCs. The V and J genes are TRBV15 and TRBJ2-7; possible D gene TRBD1, 6 bases. This TCR was sampled from a human donor with Susac syndrome. This CDR3 reads CATSSRGHRLREQYF. For the CDR3, the DNA is TGTGCCACCAGCTCCCGGGGACACAGATTACGGGAGCAGTACTTC.